The 16 T cell receptor beta chains presented below share a single source sample, sequenced in a study of preoperative IRX-2 immunotherapy in early breast cancer (dated by TCRdb to the late 2010s). Library preparation employed the immunoSEQ multiplex PCR assay. Here the immuneACCESS table is served through TCRdb, limited to in-frame sequences with V and J called. Missing clones are a known gap in these copies; in checked studies unresolved V genes cover under half, and the rest lacks a known reason. The sample yields 32,000 or so clones; 83% were counted once. Around 2.3% of the sample goes to the ten largest clones. In light of the paper, this sample's treatment or condition label describes: preoperative locoregional IRX-2 cytokine immunotherapy. Sequencing used lymph node tissue, obtained from a patient treated with IRX-2 immunotherapy. All receptors come from a human donor with breast cancer.

This clone was detected only once. The chain employs TRBV19 and TRBJ1-6; D not resolved. The CDR3 covers 14 residues. The V gene's germline CDR1 is LNHDA and CDR2 SQIVND (reference sequence). V was trimmed by 6 bases and J by 9 bases, leaving 15 bases between them. The CDR3 nucleotides read TGTGCCAGTAGGACGACGGGGATAGGTTCACCCCTCCACTTT. This translates into CASRTTGIGSPLHF.

The gene calls are TRBV2 and TRBJ2-7; TRBD2 agrees at 9 bases. This CDR3 is 16 amino acids long. Germline CDR1 and CDR2: SNHLY and FYNNEI. Trimming removed 6 bases from V and 3 bases from J; junction bases left unmatched: 12. The CDR3 coding sequence is TGTGCCAGCAGCGTAAGATCCAGCGGGAGGTACTACGAGCAGTACTTC. Its protein product is CASSVRSSGRYYEQYF.

This chain connects TRBV5-1 to TRBJ2-7, with D perhaps TRBD2 (5 bases). This CDR3 is 15 amino acids long. Germline V lookup: CDR1 SGHRS, CDR2 YFSETQ. Trimming pared 0 bases from V and 2 bases from J, leaving 12 bases between. The CDR3 loop reads CASSLDWAGTYEQYF. CDR3 in DNA: TGCGCCAGCAGCTTGGATTGGGCGGGTACCTACGAGCAGTACTTC. The full variable domain, in which reference TRBV5-1 and TRBJ2-7 provide the parts outside the CDR3, is KAGVTQTPRYLIKTRGQQVTLSCSPISGHRSVSWYQQTPGQGLQFLFEYFSETQRNKGNFPGRFSGRQFSNSRSEMNVSTLELGDSALYLCASSLDWAGTYEQYFGPGTRLTVT.

This clone was recorded a few times. V gene TRBV6-8 combines with J gene TRBJ2-4; D is perhaps TRBD1 (6 bases). CDR3 length: 14 amino acids. Germline V lookup: CDR1 MNHGY, CDR2 SAAAGT. Trimming stripped 5 bases from V and 1 base from J, with 9 bases between. CDR3 nucleotide sequence: TGTGCCAGCAGTCATGACAGGGCCAAAAACATTCAGTACTTC. It yields the protein CASSHDRAKNIQYF.

The V gene is TRBV29-1, the J gene TRBJ2-3; the D gene is possibly TRBD2 (7 bases). The CDR3 has 15 amino acids. The V end lost 5 bases, the J end lost 1 base, and 16 bases lay between the germline ends. CDR1 is SQVTM, CDR2 ANQGSEA, per germline. CDR3 sequence (DNA): TGCAGCGTTTCGGGGGGTTCAGGGGGCACAGATACGCAGTATTTT. Amino acids: CSVSGGSGGTDTQYF.

The chain recombines TRBV9 with TRBJ2-1; TRBD2 might be the D (5 bases). Per germline, CDR1 SGDLS and CDR2 YYNGEE. The CDR3 is 16 residues long. Trimming shortened V by 0 bases and J by 3 bases, and 13 bases separated the two germline ends. Here the CDR3 reads CASSVGTGEGYNEQFF. CDR3 DNA: TGTGCCAGCAGCGTAGGAACGGGTGAGGGCTACAATGAGCAGTTCTTC. Drawing the rest from reference TRBV9 and TRBJ2-1, the complete variable domain is DSGVTQTPKHLITATGQRVTLRCSPRSGDLSVYWYQQSLDQGLQFLIQYYNGEERAKGNILERFSAQQFPDLHSELNLSSLELGDSALYFCASSVGTGEGYNEQFFGPGTRLTVL.

The rearrangement joins TRBV6-8 to TRBJ1-1; 7 bases agree with TRBD1. Losses at the gene ends were 7 bases for V and 6 bases for J; bases not matched to a gene: 8. The V gene's germline CDR1 is MNHGY and CDR2 SAAAGT. The CDR3 contains 13 residues. CDR3 loop: CASKDRLWSEAFF. CDR3 in DNA: TGTGCCAGCAAGGACAGGTTATGGTCTGAAGCTTTCTTT.

The V gene is TRBV19, the J gene TRBJ1-2; D gene ambiguous. This CDR3 region has 13 residues. Germline CDR1 and CDR2: LNHDA and SQIVND (reference sequence). Trimming removed 6 bases at V and 0 bases at J, with 8 bases between. CDR3: CASRDGPNYGYTF. The CDR3 DNA is TGTGCCAGTAGGGACGGACCTAACTATGGCTACACCTTC.

The chain uses TRBV19 and TRBJ1-5, with a possible D match to TRBD1 (5 bases). Germline V gives CDR1 LNHDA, CDR2 SQIVND (reference sequence). Trimming pared 4 bases from V and 3 bases from J, leaving 10 bases between. The CDR3 length is 14 residues. The CDR3 bases are TGTGCCAGTAGTAGGGGGACCAACAATCAGCCCCAGCATTTT. Protein: CASSRGTNNQPQHF.

The gene calls are TRBV5-1 and TRBJ1-4; perhaps TRBD1 as D (6 bases). This CDR3 spans 14 amino acids. The germline CDR1 and CDR2 sequences are SGHRS and YFSETQ. Trimming pared 5 bases from V and 7 bases from J, leaving 15 bases between. CDR3 DNA: TGCGCCAGCAGAGAGGGGGTGGGAAGTGAAAAACTGTTTTTT. Its translation is CASREGVGSEKLFF.

Only a few counts were recorded for this clone. The J gene is TRBJ1-1, the V gene TRBV15; D ambiguous. V shed 0 bases and J shed 3 bases, with 11 bases lying between them. The V gene's germline CDR1 is LNHNV and CDR2 YYDKDF (reference sequence). CDR3 length: 15 amino acids. The CDR3 bases are TGTGCCACCAGCAGAGATATCGGATGGGACACTGAAGCTTTCTTT. Translating it yields CATSRDIGWDTEAFF. The full variable domain, completed using reference TRBV15 and TRBJ1-1, is DAMVIQNPRYQVTQFGKPVTLSCSQTLNHNVMYWYQQKSSQAPKLLFHYYDKDFNNEADTPDNFQSRRPNTSFCFLDIRSPGLGDTAMYLCATSRDIGWDTEAFFGQGTRLTVV.

The rearrangement links TRBV18 to TRBJ2-6; D not resolved. V dropped 2 bases and J dropped 0 bases, with 14 bases sitting between them. The CDR3 sequence is 18 residues long. CDR1 and CDR2 from the germline V gene are KGHSH and LQKENI. CDR3 loop: CASSPRRSGDSGANVLTF. CDR3 in DNA: TGTGCCAGCTCACCAAGGAGATCAGGCGACTCTGGGGCCAACGTCCTGACTTTC.

The chain employs TRBV6-7 and TRBJ2-1; D unresolved. TRBV6-7 is treated as an ORF (open reading frame) with a function not yet certain. The V gene lost 6 bases and the J gene lost 8 bases, with 8 bases spanning the gap. The CDR3 runs to 11 residues. The DNA for the CDR3 is TGTGCCAGCAGGGATATCGATGAGCAGTTCTTC. Residues: CASRDIDEQFF.

The chain combines TRBV12-5 with TRBJ2-1; 8 bases align to TRBD2. CDR3 length equals 15 residues. Germline lookup yields CDR1 LGHNT and CDR2 FRNRAP. The V gene end was trimmed by 7 bases and the J gene end by 5 bases; junction bases not matched to a gene: 10. As DNA, the CDR3 is TGTGCTAGTGTGGTGGGCGGGGGGACCCACAATGAGCAGTTCTTC. Amino acids: CASVVGGGTHNEQFF.

The chain is built from TRBV19 and TRBJ2-3, with unresolved D. Trimming removed 1 base at V and 6 bases at J, with 2 bases between. Germline CDR1 is LNHDA and CDR2 is SQIVND (reference sequence). The CDR3 consists of 11 residues. Here the CDR3 reads CASSIADTQYF. The DNA of the CDR3 is TGTGCCAGTAGTATAGCGGATACGCAGTATTTT. The full variable domain, with the rest looked up from reference TRBV19 and TRBJ2-3, is DGGITQSPKYLFRKEGQNVTLSCEQNLNHDAMYWYRQDPGQGLRLIYYSQIVNDFQKGDIAEGYSVSREKKESFPLTVTSAQKNPTAFYLCASSIADTQYFGPGTRLTVL.

The chain couples TRBV19 to TRBJ2-1; D might be TRBD1 or TRBD2, each matching 6 bases. Trimming took off 4 bases at V and 10 bases at J, with 17 bases between the two ends. Germline assignment: CDR1 LNHDA and CDR2 SQIVND (reference sequence). The CDR3 has 14 amino acids. CDR3 sequence: CASSTWGARGEQFF. The CDR3 bases are TGTGCCAGTAGTACTTGGGGGGCGAGAGGGGAGCAGTTCTTC.